Presented here are 22 T cell receptor beta chains from one specimen sequenced in a study of shared clonotypes between healthy human individuals. Profiled with immunoSEQ multiplex PCR; TCRdb holds only in-frame clones, not every one. Of fewer than 650,000 clones in the sample, over 60% are singletons; the top ten hold roughly 13%. Material: PBMCs. These receptors were collected from a woman between 40 and 50 years old in good health. Some clones in this sample may be carry-over from other donors' samples.

V is TRBV6-1 and J is TRBJ2-5, with D tentatively TRBD1 (6 bases). Per germline, CDR1 MNHNS and CDR2 SASEGT. This CDR3 comprises 16 residues. Between the trimmed V and J ends, which lost 4 bases and 4 bases, there was a span of 19 bases. The CDR3 DNA sequence: TGTGCCAGCAGTGGAACAGGGCTCACCCTACGAGAGACCCAGTACTTC. Translated: CASSGTGLTLRETQYF.

The CDR3 DNA reads TGTGCCAGCAGGGGACAGGGTCCCTACGAGCAGTACTTC. This sequence encodes CASRGQGPYEQYF. The chain combines TRBV6-5 with TRBJ2-7; TRBD1 aligns across 9 bases. This CDR3 has 13 residues. Germline CDR1 is MNHEY and CDR2 is SVGAGI. The junction had 2 bases not matched to a gene; V was cut back by 6 bases and J by 2 bases.

The rearrangement uses TRBV15 and TRBJ1-1; D is possibly TRBD1 (5 bases). Looked up from germline, CDR1 is LNHNV and CDR2 is YYDKDF (reference sequence). The CDR3 consists of 16 residues. Trimming shortened V by 0 bases and J by 0 bases, and 11 bases separated the two germline ends. CDR3 DNA: TGTGCCACCAGCAGAGATCGGTTGGGGGTGAACACTGAAGCTTTCTTT. Encoded protein: CATSRDRLGVNTEAFF.

The chain has TRBV27 and TRBJ1-1; 7 bases line up with TRBD1. Germline lookup yields CDR1 MNHEY and CDR2 SMNVEV (reference sequence). V lost 2 bases, J lost 6 bases, and 3 bases stayed unmatched. The CDR3 has 13 amino acids. The DNA of the CDR3 is TGTGCCAGCAGTTTAAACCAGGGGGCTGAAGCTTTCTTT. It is translated as CASSLNQGAEAFF.

The gene calls are TRBV19 and TRBJ2-7; 8 nucleotides match TRBD1. Trimming cost V 6 bases and J 5 bases; bases outside gene matches: 6. CDR3 size: 13 residues. Per the germline V gene, CDR1 is LNHDA and CDR2 is SQIVND (reference sequence). The CDR3 loop is CASRGQGIHEQYF. The CDR3 nucleotides are TGTGCCAGTAGAGGACAGGGCATCCACGAGCAGTACTTC.

Notes on this clone: The same CDR3 also results from other DNA sequences found in this sample. The V and J genes are TRBV2 and TRBJ2-7, with TRBD1 identical over 9 bases. From germline, CDR1 is SNHLY and CDR2 FYNNEI. V gave up 6 bases and J gave up 0 bases; unmatched junction bases: 6. There are 15 residues in the CDR3. DNA for the CDR3: TGTGCCAGCAGCGGGGACAGGGCTAGCTCCTACGAGCAGTACTTC. It is translated as CASSGDRASSYEQYF.

The CDR3 DNA reads TGTGCCAGCAGCAAACAGGGGGCCAAGACGGAGACCCAGTACTTC. Its protein is CASSKQGAKTETQYF. V is TRBV7-9 and J is TRBJ2-5; TRBD1 aligns across 9 bases. Germline V gene data show CDR1 as SEHNR and CDR2 as FQNEAQ (reference sequence). The ends lost 5 bases at V and 5 bases at J; junction bases unmatched: 9. The CDR3 extends over 15 amino acids. Looking up the rest from reference TRBV7-9 and TRBJ2-5 gives the full variable domain: DTGVSQNPRHKITKRGQNVTFRCDPISEHNRLYWYRQTLGQGPEFLTYFQNEAQLEKSRLLSDRFSAERPKGSFSTLEIQRTEQGDSAMYLCASSKQGAKTETQYFGPGTRLLVL.

V and J are TRBV7-2 and TRBJ1-5; D unclear. The V gene's germline CDR1 is SGHTA and CDR2 FQGNSA. CDR3 length: 16 amino acids. V was trimmed by 3 bases and J by 0 bases, leaving 12 bases between them. The CDR3, as DNA: TGTGCCAGCAGCTTCGGGCGGCCAAATAGCAATCAGCCCCAGCATTTT. It is translated as CASSFGRPNSNQPQHF. Full variable domain (missing parts from reference TRBV7-2 and TRBJ1-5): GAGVSQSPSNKVTEKGKDVELRCDPISGHTALYWYRQSLGQGLEFLIYFQGNSAPDKSGLPSDRFSAERTGGSVSTLTIQRTQQEDSAVYLCASSFGRPNSNQPQHFGDGTRLSIL.

For this clone: The same CDR3 can be traced to other DNA sequences in this sample. The CDR3, as DNA: TGTGCCAGCAGCCAAGGTAACTCCTACGAGCAGTACTTC. Translating gives CASSQGNSYEQYF. This chain joins TRBV14 and TRBJ2-7; no definite D call. V lost 1 base and J 0 bases, leaving 4 bases between the germline ends. The CDR3 is 13 residues long. CDR1 is SGHDN, CDR2 FVKESK, per germline.

V and J are TRBV6-9 and TRBJ1-5; 7 bases are a match to TRBD1. V lost 6 bases and J lost 5; bases outside the gene matches: 10. CDR1 MNHGY and CDR2 SVAAGI come from the germline V gene. The CDR3 runs 15 residues. The CDR3 here is CASSPGGNQYQPQHF. The CDR3, as DNA: TGTGCCAGCAGCCCAGGGGGAAACCAATATCAGCCCCAGCATTTT.

The sample holds a few counts of this clone. This chain connects TRBV5-1 to TRBJ1-2; no definite D call. There are 11 residues in the CDR3. Germline lookup yields CDR1 SGHRS and CDR2 YFSETQ. With 0 bases removed from V and 8 bases from J, the gap between germline ends came to 5 bases. In DNA, the CDR3 is TGCGCCAGCAGCTTGGCCGGAGGCTACACCTTC. This gives the protein CASSLAGGYTF.

The chain employs TRBV28 and TRBJ2-7; no clear D. The V end was cut by 4 bases, the J end by 0 bases, with 10 bases between. The CDR3 loop spans 14 amino acids. Germline V CDR1 and CDR2: MDHEN, SYDVKM. The chain's CDR3 is CASSSDIYSYEQYF. The CDR3 bases are TGTGCCAGCAGTTCTGACATATACTCCTACGAGCAGTACTTC.

CDR3: CASSLASPTYNEQFF. CDR3 in DNA: TGCGCCAGCAGCTTGGCTAGCCCTACGTACAATGAGCAGTTCTTC. This chain links TRBV5-1 with TRBJ2-1, with TRBD2 as a possible D gene (5 bases). CDR3 size: 15 residues. The V gene lost 0 bases and the J gene lost 4 bases, with 11 bases spanning the gap. Germline lookup yields CDR1 SGHRS and CDR2 YFSETQ. The full variable domain, rest sourced from reference TRBV5-1 and TRBJ2-1, is KAGVTQTPRYLIKTRGQQVTLSCSPISGHRSVSWYQQTPGQGLQFLFEYFSETQRNKGNFPGRFSGRQFSNSRSEMNVSTLELGDSALYLCASSLASPTYNEQFFGPGTRLTVL.

The genes are TRBV28 and TRBJ2-1, with TRBD2 as a possible D gene (7 bases). CDR3 size: 16 residues. CDR1 and CDR2 (germline): MDHEN, SYDVKM. Trimming pared 6 bases from V and 6 bases from J, leaving 21 bases between. CDR3 protein: CASRGGLAELGNEQFF. The CDR3 DNA follows: TGTGCCAGCAGGGGGGGGCTAGCGGAGCTAGGCAATGAGCAGTTCTTC.

A note on this clone: A single base is all that separates this from a far larger clone, so a read error is likely. The chain couples TRBV7-2 to TRBJ2-1; 14 nucleotides agree with TRBD2. Trimming at V came to 5 bases and at J to 7 bases, leaving 4 bases not matched to a gene. Germline CDR1 reads SGHTA; CDR2 reads FQGNSA. This CDR3 contains 15 residues. CDR3 sequence (DNA): TGTGCCAGCAGCCCGGGACTAGCGGGAGAGAATGAGCAGTTCTTC. Protein: CASSPGLAGENEQFF.

The rearrangement joins TRBV5-1 to TRBJ1-6; tentative D call: TRBD1 (5 bases). The germline CDR1 and CDR2 sequences are SGHRS and YFSETQ. Trimming took off 3 bases at V and 5 bases at J, with 9 bases between the two ends. The CDR3 is 14 residues long. DNA of the CDR3: TGCGCCAGCAGCTCGACAGATAATAATTCACCCCTCCACTTT. It translates to CASSSTDNNSPLHF.

The V and J genes are TRBV11-2 and TRBJ2-7; 7 bases align to TRBD2. The CDR3 length is 15 residues. V shed 2 bases, J shed 0 bases, and the junction held 4 bases outside the gene matches. CDR1 is SGHAT, CDR2 FQNNGV, per germline. In DNA form, the CDR3 reads TGTGCCAGCAGCTTATCTGGGACTATCTCCTACGAGCAGTACTTC. Translation gives CASSLSGTISYEQYF.

The chain has TRBV10-3 and TRBJ1-2; D is undetermined. Germline V gives CDR1 ENHRY, CDR2 SYGVKD. V was pared by 6 bases and J by 0 bases, with 8 bases between. The CDR3 spans 13 residues. CDR3 in DNA: TGTGCCATCAGCCCAGGCTCTAACTATGGCTACACCTTC. The encoded protein is CAISPGSNYGYTF.

The V call is TRBV29-1, the J call TRBJ1-2; 8 bases agree with TRBD1. J gave up 8 bases and V 3 bases, and 5 bases lay outside the gene matches. This CDR3 has 12 residues. From germline, CDR1 is SQVTM and CDR2 ANQGSEA. The CDR3 DNA reads TGCAGCGTTGACCAGGGGGCGGGAGGCTACACCTTC. Encoded protein: CSVDQGAGGYTF.

This clone was detected a few times. The rearrangement links TRBV7-9 to TRBJ1-5; D is unclear. Germline CDR1 SEHNR, CDR2 FQNEAQ (reference sequence). This CDR3 comprises 13 residues. The V and J ends lost 1 base and 7 bases respectively, with 8 bases between them. CDR3 in DNA: TGTGCCAGCAGCTTAGGTGGGGAACAGCCCCAGCATTTT. It codes for CASSLGGEQPQHF.

The chain carries TRBV9 and TRBJ2-3; D gene ambiguous. The V gene's germline CDR1 is SGDLS and CDR2 YYNGEE. The CDR3 length is 14 residues. Trimming stripped 0 bases from V and 3 bases from J, with 8 bases between. This chain's CDR3 is CASSVEVDTDTQYF. In DNA, the CDR3 is TGTGCCAGCAGCGTAGAGGTTGATACAGATACGCAGTATTTT.

This clone was observed once. The chain employs TRBV28 and TRBJ1-4; the D gene is possibly TRBD1 (6 bases). V was clipped by 4 bases and J by 0 bases, with 15 bases between them. The germline V gene encodes CDR1 MDHEN and CDR2 SYDVKM. The CDR3 spans 17 residues. CDR3 protein: CASSSYGQPTTNEKLFF. CDR3 bases: TGTGCCAGCAGTTCGTACGGACAGCCAACAACTAATGAAAAACTGTTTTTT. Complete variable domain (other parts from reference TRBV28 and TRBJ1-4): DVKVTQSSRYLVKRTGEKVFLECVQDMDHENMFWYRQDPGLGLRLIYFSYDVKMKEKGDIPEGYSVSREKKERFSLILESASTNQTSMYLCASSSYGQPTTNEKLFFGSGTQLSVL.